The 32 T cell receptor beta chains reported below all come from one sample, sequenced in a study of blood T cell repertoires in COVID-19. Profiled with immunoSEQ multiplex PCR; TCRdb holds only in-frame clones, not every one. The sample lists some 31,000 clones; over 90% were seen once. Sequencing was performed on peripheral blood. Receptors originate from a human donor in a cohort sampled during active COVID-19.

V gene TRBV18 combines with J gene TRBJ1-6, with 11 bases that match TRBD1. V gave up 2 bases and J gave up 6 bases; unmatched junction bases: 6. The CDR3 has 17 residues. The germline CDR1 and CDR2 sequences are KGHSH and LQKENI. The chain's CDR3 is CASSPWTGGVGNSPLHF. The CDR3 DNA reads TGTGCCAGCTCACCATGGACAGGGGGCGTTGGTAATTCACCCCTCCACTTT.

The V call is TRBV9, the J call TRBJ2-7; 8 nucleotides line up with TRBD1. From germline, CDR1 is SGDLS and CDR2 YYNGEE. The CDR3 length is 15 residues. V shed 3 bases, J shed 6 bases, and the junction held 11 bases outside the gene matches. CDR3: CASSASVGQGPEQYF. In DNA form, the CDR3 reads TGTGCCAGCAGCGCCTCAGTAGGACAGGGACCCGAGCAGTACTTC. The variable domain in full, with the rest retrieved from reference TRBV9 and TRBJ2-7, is DSGVTQTPKHLITATGQRVTLRCSPRSGDLSVYWYQQSLDQGLQFLIQYYNGEERAKGNILERFSAQQFPDLHSELNLSSLELGDSALYFCASSASVGQGPEQYFGPGTRLTVT.

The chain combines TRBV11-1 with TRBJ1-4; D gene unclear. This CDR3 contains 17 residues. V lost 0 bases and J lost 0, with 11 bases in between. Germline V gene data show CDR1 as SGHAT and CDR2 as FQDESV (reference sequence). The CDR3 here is CASSLARGLATNEKLFF. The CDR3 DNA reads TGTGCCAGCAGCTTAGCGCGAGGGCTTGCAACTAATGAAAAACTGTTTTTT.

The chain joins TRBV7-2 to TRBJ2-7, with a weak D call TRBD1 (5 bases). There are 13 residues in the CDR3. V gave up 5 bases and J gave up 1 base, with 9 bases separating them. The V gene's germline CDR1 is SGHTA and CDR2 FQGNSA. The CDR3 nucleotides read TGTGCCAGCAGCACGTCAGGGTCCTACGAGCAGTACTTC. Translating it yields CASSTSGSYEQYF. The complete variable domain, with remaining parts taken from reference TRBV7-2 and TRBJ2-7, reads GAGVSQSPSNKVTEKGKDVELRCDPISGHTALYWYRQSLGQGLEFLIYFQGNSAPDKSGLPSDRFSAERTGGSVSTLTIQRTQQEDSAVYLCASSTSGSYEQYFGPGTRLTVT.

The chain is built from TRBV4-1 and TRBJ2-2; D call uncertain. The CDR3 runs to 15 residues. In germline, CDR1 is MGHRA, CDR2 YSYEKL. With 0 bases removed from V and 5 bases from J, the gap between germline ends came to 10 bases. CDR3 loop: CASSQEWSATGELFF. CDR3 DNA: TGCGCCAGCAGCCAAGAATGGAGTGCGACCGGGGAGCTGTTTTTT.

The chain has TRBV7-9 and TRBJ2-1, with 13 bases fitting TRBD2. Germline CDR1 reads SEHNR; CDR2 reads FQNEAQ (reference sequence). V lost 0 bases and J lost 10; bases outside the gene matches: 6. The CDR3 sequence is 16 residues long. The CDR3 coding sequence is TGTGCCAGCAGCTTAGCACTAGCGGGAGGGCCCCGGGAGCAGTTCTTC. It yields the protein CASSLALAGGPREQFF.

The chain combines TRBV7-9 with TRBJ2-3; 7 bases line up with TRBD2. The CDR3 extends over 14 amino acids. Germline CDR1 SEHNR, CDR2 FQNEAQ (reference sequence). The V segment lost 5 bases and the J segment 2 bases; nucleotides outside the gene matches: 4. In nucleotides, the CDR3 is TGTGCCAGCAGCGGGGAGGGATACACAGATACGCAGTATTTT. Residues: CASSGEGYTDTQYF.

The CDR3 here is CASSRGTSGRGETQYF. CDR3 nucleotides: TGTGCCAGCAGTCGAGGGACTAGCGGGAGGGGGGAGACCCAGTACTTC. The gene calls are TRBV6-6 and TRBJ2-5, with TRBD2 matching 16 bases. Germline CDR1 is MNHNY and CDR2 is SVGAGI (reference sequence). V dropped 5 bases and J dropped 5; count of bases not matched to a gene: 5. This CDR3 comprises 16 residues.

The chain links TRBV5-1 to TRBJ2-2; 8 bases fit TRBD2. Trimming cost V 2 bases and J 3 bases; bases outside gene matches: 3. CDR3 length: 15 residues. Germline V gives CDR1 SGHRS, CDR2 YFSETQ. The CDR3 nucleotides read TGCGCCAGCAGCTTATACGGGGGGGACACCGGGGAGCTGTTTTTT. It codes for CASSLYGGDTGELFF.

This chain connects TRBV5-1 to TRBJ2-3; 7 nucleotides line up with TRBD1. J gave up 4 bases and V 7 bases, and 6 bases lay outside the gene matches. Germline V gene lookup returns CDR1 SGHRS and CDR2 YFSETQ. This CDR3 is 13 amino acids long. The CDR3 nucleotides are TGCGCCAGCTCTGTACAGGGGCCAGATACGCAGTATTTT. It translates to CASSVQGPDTQYF.

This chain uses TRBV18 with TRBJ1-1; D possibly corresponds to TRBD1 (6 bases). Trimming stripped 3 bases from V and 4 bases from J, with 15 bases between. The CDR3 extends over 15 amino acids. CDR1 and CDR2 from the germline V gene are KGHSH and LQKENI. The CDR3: CASSPDRSRGTEAFF. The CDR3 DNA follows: TGTGCCAGCTCACCTGACCGGAGCAGGGGCACTGAAGCTTTCTTT.

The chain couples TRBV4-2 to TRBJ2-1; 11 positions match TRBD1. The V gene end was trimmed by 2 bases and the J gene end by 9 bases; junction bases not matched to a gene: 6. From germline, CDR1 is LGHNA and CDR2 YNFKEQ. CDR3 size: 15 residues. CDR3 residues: CASSQPDRGLPEQFF. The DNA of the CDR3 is TGTGCCAGCAGCCAACCGGACAGGGGGCTACCTGAGCAGTTCTTC.

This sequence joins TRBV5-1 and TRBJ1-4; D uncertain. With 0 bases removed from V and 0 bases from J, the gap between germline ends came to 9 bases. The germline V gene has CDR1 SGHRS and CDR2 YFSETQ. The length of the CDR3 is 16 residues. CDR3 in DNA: TGCGCCAGCAGCTTGGACGGAGGCGCAACTAATGAAAAACTGTTTTTT. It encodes CASSLDGGATNEKLFF.

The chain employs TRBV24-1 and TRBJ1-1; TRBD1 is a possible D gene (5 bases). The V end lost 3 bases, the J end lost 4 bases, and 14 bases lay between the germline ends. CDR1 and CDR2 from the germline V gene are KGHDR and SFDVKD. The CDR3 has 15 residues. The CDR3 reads CATSDPGTGGTEAFF. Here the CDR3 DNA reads TGTGCCACCAGTGATCCAGGGACGGGGGGCACTGAAGCTTTCTTT.

The CDR3 spells CASSQGSGHSAGYTF. The CDR3 DNA sequence: TGTGCCAGCAGCCAAGGTAGTGGGCATTCTGCCGGCTACACCTTC. This chain links TRBV3-1 (or the pseudogene TRBV3-2) with TRBJ1-2; D is unresolved. The ends were cut back, 1 base at V and 8 bases at J, with 17 bases in the middle. The CDR3 totals 15 residues. CDR1 and CDR2 from the germline V gene are LGHDT and YNNKEL (reference sequence).

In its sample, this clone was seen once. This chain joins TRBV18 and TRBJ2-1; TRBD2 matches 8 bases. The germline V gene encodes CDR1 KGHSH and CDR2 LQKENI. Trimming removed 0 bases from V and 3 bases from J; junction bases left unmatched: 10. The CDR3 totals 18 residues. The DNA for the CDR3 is TGTGCCAGCTCACCACCCAATGCCCAGACTAGCGACTACAATGAGCAGTTCTTC. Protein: CASSPPNAQTSDYNEQFF.

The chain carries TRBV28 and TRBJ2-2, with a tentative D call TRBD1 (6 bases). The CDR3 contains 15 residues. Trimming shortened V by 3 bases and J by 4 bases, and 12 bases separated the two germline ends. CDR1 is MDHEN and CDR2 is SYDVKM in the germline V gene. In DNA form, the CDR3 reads TGTGCCAGCAGTTTGAACAGGGTACGCACCGGGGAGCTGTTTTTT. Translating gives CASSLNRVRTGELFF.

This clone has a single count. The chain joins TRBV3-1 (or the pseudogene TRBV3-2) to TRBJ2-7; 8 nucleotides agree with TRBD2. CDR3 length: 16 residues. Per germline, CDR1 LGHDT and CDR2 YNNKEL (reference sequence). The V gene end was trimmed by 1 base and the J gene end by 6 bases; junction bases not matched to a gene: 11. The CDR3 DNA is TGTGCCAGCAGCCAAGCCCGTCCAGCGGGAGTGTTCGAGCAGTACTTC. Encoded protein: CASSQARPAGVFEQYF.

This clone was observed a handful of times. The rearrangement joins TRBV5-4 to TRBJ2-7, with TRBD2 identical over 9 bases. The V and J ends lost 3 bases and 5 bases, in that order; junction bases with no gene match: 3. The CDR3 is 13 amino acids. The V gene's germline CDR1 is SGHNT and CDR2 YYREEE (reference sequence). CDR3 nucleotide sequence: TGTGCCAGCAGCTGGGGGACTAGCAACGAGCAGTACTTC. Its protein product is CASSWGTSNEQYF.

The CDR3 here is CASSISTGNGYTF. CDR3 sequence (DNA): TGTGCCAGCAGTATCTCGACAGGGAATGGCTACACCTTC. V usage is TRBV27 and J usage is TRBJ1-2; 7 bases agree with TRBD1. Looked up from germline, CDR1 is MNHEY and CDR2 is SMNVEV (reference sequence). The CDR3 loop spans 13 amino acids. With V trimmed by 5 bases and J by 6 bases, 6 bases remained unmatched.

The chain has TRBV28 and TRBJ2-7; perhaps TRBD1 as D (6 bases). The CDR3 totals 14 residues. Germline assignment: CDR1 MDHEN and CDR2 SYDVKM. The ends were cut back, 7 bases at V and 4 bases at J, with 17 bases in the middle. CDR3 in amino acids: CASTKTGTLYEQYF. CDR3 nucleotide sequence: TGTGCCAGCACCAAAACAGGGACCCTTTACGAGCAGTACTTC.

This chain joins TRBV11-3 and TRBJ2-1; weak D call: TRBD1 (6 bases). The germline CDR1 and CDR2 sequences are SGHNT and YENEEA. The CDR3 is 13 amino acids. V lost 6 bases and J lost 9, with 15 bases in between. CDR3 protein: CASRKRGDTEQFF. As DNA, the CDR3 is TGTGCCAGCAGGAAGCGAGGGGACACTGAGCAGTTCTTC.

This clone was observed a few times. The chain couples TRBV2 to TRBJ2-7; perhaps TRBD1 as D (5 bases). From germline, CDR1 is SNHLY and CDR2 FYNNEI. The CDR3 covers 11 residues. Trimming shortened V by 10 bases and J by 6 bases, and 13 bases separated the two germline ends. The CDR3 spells CATSRGAEQYF. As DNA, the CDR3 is TGTGCCACTAGTAGGGGTGCCGAGCAGTACTTC.

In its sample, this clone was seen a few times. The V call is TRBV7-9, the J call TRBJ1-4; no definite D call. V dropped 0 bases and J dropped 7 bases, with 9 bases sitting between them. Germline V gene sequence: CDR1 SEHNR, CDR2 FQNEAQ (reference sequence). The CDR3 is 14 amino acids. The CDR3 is CASSLALTGEKLFF. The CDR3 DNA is TGTGCCAGCAGCTTAGCGCTAACGGGTGAAAAACTGTTTTTT. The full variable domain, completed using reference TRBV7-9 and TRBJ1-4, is DTGVSQNPRHKITKRGQNVTFRCDPISEHNRLYWYRQTLGQGPEFLTYFQNEAQLEKSRLLSDRFSAERPKGSFSTLEIQRTEQGDSAMYLCASSLALTGEKLFFGSGTQLSVL.

In DNA form, the CDR3 reads TGCGCCAGCAGTTCCTACGGACAGCCAATGAACACTGAAGCTTTCTTT. Protein: CASSSYGQPMNTEAFF. The V call is TRBV10-1, the J call TRBJ1-1, with D possibly being TRBD1 (6 bases). Trimming stripped 5 bases from V and 0 bases from J, with 16 bases between. This CDR3 comprises 16 residues. Germline loops: CDR1 WNHNN, CDR2 SYGVQD (reference sequence).

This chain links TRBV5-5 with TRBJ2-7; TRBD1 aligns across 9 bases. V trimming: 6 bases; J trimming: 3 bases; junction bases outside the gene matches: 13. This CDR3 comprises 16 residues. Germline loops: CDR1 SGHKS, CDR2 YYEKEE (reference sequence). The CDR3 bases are TGTGCCAGCACCCCCGCTCTGGGACAGGGAAGCTACGAGCAGTACTTC. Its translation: CASTPALGQGSYEQYF.

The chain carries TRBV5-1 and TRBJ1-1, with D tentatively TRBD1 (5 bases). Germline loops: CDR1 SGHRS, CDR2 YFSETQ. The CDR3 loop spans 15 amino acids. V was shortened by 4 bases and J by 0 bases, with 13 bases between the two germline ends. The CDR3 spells CASSPLGQMNTEAFF. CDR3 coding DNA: TGCGCCAGCAGCCCTTTAGGACAAATGAACACTGAAGCTTTCTTT.

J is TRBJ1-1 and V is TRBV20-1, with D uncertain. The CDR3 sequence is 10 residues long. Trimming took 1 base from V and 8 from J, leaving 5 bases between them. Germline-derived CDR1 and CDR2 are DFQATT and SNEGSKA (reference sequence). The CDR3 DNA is TGCAGTGCTAGAGTATCCGAAGCTTTCTTT. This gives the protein CSARVSEAFF.

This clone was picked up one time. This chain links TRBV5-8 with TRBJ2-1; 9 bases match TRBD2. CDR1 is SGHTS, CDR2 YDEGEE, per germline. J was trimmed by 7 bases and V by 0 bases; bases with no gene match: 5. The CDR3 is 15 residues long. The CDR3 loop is CASSLGLAGPNEQFF. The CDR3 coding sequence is TGTGCCAGCAGCTTGGGTCTAGCGGGACCGAATGAGCAGTTCTTC.

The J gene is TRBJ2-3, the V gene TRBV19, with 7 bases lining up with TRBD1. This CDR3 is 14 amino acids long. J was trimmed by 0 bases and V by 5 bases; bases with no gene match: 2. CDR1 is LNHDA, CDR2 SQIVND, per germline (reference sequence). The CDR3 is CASSLQGSTDTQYF. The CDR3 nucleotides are TGTGCCAGTAGTCTACAGGGGAGCACAGATACGCAGTATTTT.

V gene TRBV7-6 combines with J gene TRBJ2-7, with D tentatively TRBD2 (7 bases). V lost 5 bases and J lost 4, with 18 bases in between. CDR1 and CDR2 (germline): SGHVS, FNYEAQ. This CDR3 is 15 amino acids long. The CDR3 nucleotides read TGTGCCAGCAGCGCCCGACCTGGGGGGGCTTACGAGCAGTACTTC. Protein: CASSARPGGAYEQYF.

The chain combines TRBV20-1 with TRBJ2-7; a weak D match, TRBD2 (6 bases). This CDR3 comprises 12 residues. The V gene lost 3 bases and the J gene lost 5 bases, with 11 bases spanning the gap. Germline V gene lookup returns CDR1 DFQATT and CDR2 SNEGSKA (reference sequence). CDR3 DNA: TGCAGTGCTAGTGGGACTCTCGACGAGCAGTACTTC. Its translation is CSASGTLDEQYF.